One sample yielded the 28 T cell receptor beta chains listed below, sequenced in a study of T cells in Graves' hyperthyroidism and ophthalmopathy. Amplified TCR beta CDR3 regions came from RNA transcripts. RT-PCR in the first round (using the HTBI primer set) targeted the TCR CDR3. MiXCR was run by TCRdb on the multiplex PCR reads, yielding one entry per CDR3 protein. This sample has fewer than 650,000 distinct CDR3 sequences, with approximately 15% found just once. Sequencing input: blood. The receptors shown here come from a woman between 18 and 30 years old with Graves' ophthalmopathy.

This clonotype occurred many times. This chain joins TRBV9 and TRBJ1-1; tentative D call: TRBD1 (5 bases). The CDR3 is 14 residues long. The V and J ends lost 0 bases and 1 base respectively, with 7 bases between them. Looked up from germline, CDR1 is SGDLS and CDR2 is YYNGEE. The CDR3 reads CASSVVGGNTEAFF. Written as DNA, the CDR3 is TGTGCCAGCAGCGTAGTTGGGGGGAACACTGAAGCTTTCTTT.

This clonotype was seen at least ten times. V is TRBV6-6 and J is TRBJ2-3; 7 bases are a match to TRBD2. After removal of 0 bases from V and 5 bases from J, the junction contained 8 bases not matched to a gene. Germline V gene lookup returns CDR1 MNHNY and CDR2 SVGAGI (reference sequence). This CDR3 spans 16 amino acids. This chain's CDR3 is CASSYSRGGSEDTQYF. The CDR3 DNA sequence: TGTGCCAGCAGTTACTCGCGCGGGGGATCAGAAGATACGCAGTATTTT.

This clonotype was picked up a small number of times. The chain combines TRBV24-1 with TRBJ2-4; D is possibly TRBD2 (5 bases). Germline-derived CDR1 and CDR2 are KGHDR and SFDVKD. V was cut by 11 bases and J by 2 bases, with 12 bases left in between. The CDR3 consists of 13 residues. This chain's CDR3 is CAKPGNPKNIQYF. The DNA for the CDR3 is TGTGCCAAGCCGGGGAATCCCAAAAACATTCAGTACTTC.

The sample holds many counts of this clonotype. V is TRBV7-3 and J is TRBJ2-7, with TRBD1 matching over 7 bases. The J segment lost 9 bases and the V segment lost 6 bases, leaving 8 bases of the junction unmatched. The CDR3 is 12 amino acids. In germline, CDR1 is SGHTA, CDR2 FQGTGA. The CDR3, as DNA: TGTGCCAGCAGTCTTTCAGGGGGTCCGCAGTACTTC. Encoded protein: CASSLSGGPQYF.

This clonotype was recorded at least ten times. The V and J genes are TRBV7-3 and TRBJ2-2; D not certain. Germline CDR1 reads SGHTA; CDR2 reads FQGTGA. The CDR3 loop spans 14 amino acids. Trimming removed 3 bases from V and 2 bases from J, with 7 bases in between. CDR3 loop: CASSLGFNTGELFF. CDR3 bases: TGTGCCAGCAGCTTGGGGTTCAACACCGGGGAGCTGTTTTTT.

V gene TRBV4-1 combines with J gene TRBJ2-3; 7 bases fit TRBD1. Looked up from germline, CDR1 is MGHRA and CDR2 is YSYEKL. CDR3 length equals 17 residues. V lost 4 bases and J lost 1; bases outside the gene matches: 11. CDR3 amino acids: CASSPDTTGLGTDTQYF. The CDR3 DNA is TGCGCCAGCAGCCCCGATACGACAGGGTTGGGCACAGATACGCAGTATTTT.

This clonotype has a count of ten or more. V usage is TRBV27 and J usage is TRBJ1-1, with unresolved D. CDR1 is MNHEY and CDR2 is SMNVEV in the germline V gene (reference sequence). The V end lost 3 bases, the J end lost 4 bases, and 9 bases lay between the germline ends. This CDR3 is 13 amino acids long. The CDR3 nucleotides are TGTGCCAGCAGTTTTAATAGTCGCACTGAAGCTTTCTTT. This sequence encodes CASSFNSRTEAFF.

The sample holds a few counts of this clonotype. The chain joins TRBV4-3 to TRBJ2-3, with 8 bases fitting TRBD2. CDR3 length: 16 residues. Germline loops: CDR1 LGHNA, CDR2 YSLEER. Unmatched junction bases numbered 11, after V lost 4 bases and J lost 5 bases. The CDR3 nucleotides are TGCGCCAGCAGCCCGACGGGTAGCGGGAAACAAGATACGCAGTATTTT. Its protein is CASSPTGSGKQDTQYF.

The chain couples TRBV4-1 to TRBJ2-3; TRBD2 agrees at 12 bases. V lost 4 bases and J lost 5; bases outside the gene matches: 7. The CDR3 has 16 residues. Germline CDR1 and CDR2: MGHRA and YSYEKL. CDR3 protein: CASSRGLAGIKDTQYF. DNA of the CDR3: TGCGCCAGCAGCCGAGGACTAGCGGGAATCAAAGATACGCAGTATTTT.

This clonotype was counted many times. V and J are TRBV5-1 and TRBJ2-7, with 11 nucleotides matching TRBD2. Germline V gene data show CDR1 as SGHRS and CDR2 as YFSETQ. This CDR3 contains 14 residues. Losses at the gene ends were 4 bases for V and 6 bases for J; bases not matched to a gene: 6. CDR3 DNA sequence: TGCGCCAGCAGCCCACTAGCGGGAGACGTCGAGCAGTACTTC. Translation gives CASSPLAGDVEQYF.

There are a few counts of this clonotype. A much larger clone lies one base from this, so it may be a read error. The chain has TRBV10-3 and TRBJ2-1; unclear D gene. The CDR3 is 13 amino acids. V was pared by 5 bases and J by 7 bases, with 12 bases between. Germline V CDR1 and CDR2: ENHRY, SYGVKD. The CDR3 region is CAISKLSRNEQFF. The CDR3 nucleotides are TGTGCCATCAGTAAGCTTTCCCGGAATGAGCAGTTCTTC.

This clonotype was recorded only once. The rearrangement joins TRBV6-9 to TRBJ2-1; 11 nucleotides align to TRBD2. V was pared by 3 bases and J by 0 bases, with 13 bases of the junction left unmatched. The CDR3 consists of 20 residues. Germline loops: CDR1 MNHGY, CDR2 SVAAGI. CDR3 nucleotides: TGTGCCAGCAGTTACTCGAAGAACCTAGCGGGAGGCAGCTCCTACAATGAGCAGTTCTTC. Translation gives CASSYSKNLAGGSSYNEQFF.

This clonotype was picked up many times. The J gene is TRBJ2-3, the V gene TRBV20-1, with D maybe TRBD1 (5 bases). CDR3 size: 16 residues. V dropped 0 bases and J dropped 6 bases, with 19 bases sitting between them. CDR1 is DFQATT and CDR2 is SNEGSKA in the germline V gene (reference sequence). This CDR3 reads CSARDQGRPPDDTQYF. The CDR3 DNA reads TGCAGTGCTAGAGACCAGGGTAGACCCCCGGACGATACGCAGTATTTT.

The J gene is TRBJ2-7, the V gene TRBV6-1; 10 positions match TRBD2. Trimming at V came to 5 bases and at J to 5 bases, leaving 9 bases not matched to a gene. Per the germline V gene, CDR1 is MNHNS and CDR2 is SASEGT. CDR3 length: 15 amino acids. The CDR3 spells CASSRIAGGPHEQYF. CDR3 nucleotide sequence: TGTGCCAGCAGTCGCATAGCGGGAGGTCCCCACGAGCAGTACTTC.

This clonotype occurred many times. The chain employs TRBV12-3 or TRBV12-4 and TRBJ2-1; no definite D call. V gave up 6 bases and J gave up 0 bases, with 18 bases separating them. The CDR3 length is 17 residues. CDR3 protein: CASSPYWAPSSYNEQFF. The DNA of the CDR3 is TGTGCCAGCAGCCCCTATTGGGCGCCGAGCTCCTACAATGAGCAGTTCTTC.

The chain recombines TRBV6-1 with TRBJ2-7, with 12 bases lining up with TRBD2. Germline V lookup: CDR1 MNHNS, CDR2 SASEGT. The length of the CDR3 is 15 residues. J lost 3 bases, V lost 7 bases, and 7 bases had no gene match. CDR3 sequence: CASMTSGSPGYEQYF. Here the CDR3 DNA reads TGTGCCAGCATGACTAGCGGGAGTCCCGGCTACGAGCAGTACTTC.

The chain joins TRBV7-9 to TRBJ1-5; a weak D match, TRBD1 (6 bases). The germline CDR1 and CDR2 sequences are SEHNR and FQNEAQ (reference sequence). The CDR3 length is 14 residues. V lost 3 bases to trimming and J lost 4 bases, with 10 bases between them. CDR3 DNA: TGTGCCAGCAGCTTCGGGACACATAATCAGCCCCAGCATTTT. This encodes CASSFGTHNQPQHF.

This clonotype was counted at least ten times. The chain is built from TRBV9 and TRBJ2-5; a possible D gene is TRBD1 (5 bases). V was clipped by 0 bases and J by 1 base, with 10 bases between them. Germline V CDR1 and CDR2: SGDLS, YYNGEE. CDR3 length equals 15 residues. CDR3 DNA sequence: TGTGCCAGCAGCGTAGGAGGTACAGGCCAAGAGACCCAGTACTTC. Its translation: CASSVGGTGQETQYF.

In this sample, this clonotype turned up many times. The CDR3 region is CASSYSYPGNQPQHF. CDR3 coding DNA: TGTGCCAGCAGTTACTCGTACCCCGGCAATCAGCCCCAGCATTTT. The genes are TRBV6-5 and TRBJ1-5; D remains ambiguous. This CDR3 comprises 15 residues. V lost 0 bases to trimming and J lost 2 bases, with 8 bases between them. Looked up from germline, CDR1 is MNHEY and CDR2 is SVGAGI.

This clonotype was recorded many times. This sequence joins TRBV9 and TRBJ1-1, with D hard to call. CDR3 length: 14 residues. V was pared by 0 bases and J by 0 bases, with 6 bases between. Germline values: CDR1 SGDLS, CDR2 YYNGEE. The chain's CDR3 is CASSVGLLNTEAFF. The CDR3 DNA is TGTGCCAGCAGCGTAGGTCTCCTGAACACTGAAGCTTTCTTT.

Regarding this clonotype: A much more abundant neighbour one base away suggests this may be a read error. The CDR3 DNA is TGTGCCAGCAGTTTCCCAGGGGTGGCCTACAATGAGCAGTTCTTC. This encodes CASSFPGVAYNEQFF. V is TRBV28 and J is TRBJ2-1; possibly TRBD1 for D (6 bases). The germline V gene has CDR1 MDHEN and CDR2 SYDVKM. The CDR3 sequence is 15 residues long. Trimming cost V 3 bases and J 2 bases, with 11 bases left between them. Drawing the rest from reference TRBV28 and TRBJ2-1, the complete variable domain is DVKVTQSSRYLVKRTGEKVFLECVQDMDHENMFWYRQDPGLGLRLIYFSYDVKMKEKGDIPEGYSVSREKKERFSLILESASTNQTSMYLCASSFPGVAYNEQFFGPGTRLTVL.

This clonotype has at least ten counts. The rearrangement joins TRBV28 to TRBJ1-1, with D uncertain. Germline CDR1 and CDR2: MDHEN and SYDVKM. The V end lost 3 bases, the J end lost 3 bases, and 5 bases lay between the germline ends. The CDR3 length is 12 residues. In DNA, the CDR3 is TGTGCCAGCAGTTTGGTACACACTGAAGCTTTCTTT. It is translated as CASSLVHTEAFF.

This clonotype has just a few counts. This chain links TRBV24-1 with TRBJ2-1, with 7 bases fitting TRBD1. V lost 5 bases to trimming and J lost 2 bases; unmatched junction nucleotides: 2. The CDR3 loop spans 14 amino acids. Germline assignment: CDR1 KGHDR and CDR2 SFDVKD. For the CDR3, the DNA is TGTGCCACCAGTGTACAGGGGACCTACAATGAGCAGTTCTTC. It is translated as CATSVQGTYNEQFF.

Only a few counts were recorded for this clonotype. It may be a read error: a sequence one base away is much more abundant. The chain couples TRBV30 to TRBJ2-3; maybe TRBD2 (6 bases). Looked up from germline, CDR1 is GTSNPN and CDR2 is SVGIG (reference sequence). This CDR3 contains 14 residues. Trimming shortened V by 7 bases and J by 1 base, and 15 bases separated the two germline ends. The CDR3 region has the DNA TGTGCCTACACTAGCAGGAGAGGCACAGATACGCAGTATTTT. This translates into CAYTSRRGTDTQYF.

The V gene is TRBV6-2 or TRBV6-3, the J gene TRBJ2-6; D is perhaps TRBD2 (6 bases). The CDR3 runs 14 residues. The germline gives CDR1 MNHEY, CDR2 SVGEGT. The V end lost 6 bases, the J end lost 4 bases, and 10 bases lay between the germline ends. The CDR3 DNA reads as TGTGCCAGCAGCCGGGGGAGAGGGGCCAACGTCCTGACTTTC. Protein product: CASSRGRGANVLTF.

This clonotype was observed at least ten times. The chain joins TRBV10-3 to TRBJ1-1, with a tentative D call TRBD1 (6 bases). The CDR3 sequence is 15 residues long. Trimming shortened V by 0 bases and J by 4 bases, and 12 bases separated the two germline ends. The V gene's germline CDR1 is ENHRY and CDR2 SYGVKD. The CDR3 is CAISESVGAATEAFF. For the CDR3, the DNA is TGTGCCATCAGTGAGTCAGTGGGGGCGGCCACTGAAGCTTTCTTT.

This clonotype was seen ten or more times. The gene calls are TRBV30 and TRBJ1-1; 8 nucleotides match TRBD1. Germline lookup yields CDR1 GTSNPN and CDR2 SVGIG (reference sequence). The V segment lost 5 bases and the J segment 1 base; nucleotides outside the gene matches: 6. CDR3 length: 14 amino acids. The CDR3: CAWARGRGNTEAFF. The CDR3 nucleotides read TGTGCCTGGGCCAGGGGGCGCGGGAACACTGAAGCTTTCTTT.

CDR3 amino acids: CSVEGSRDRVADTQYF. The CDR3 DNA follows: TGCAGCGTTGAAGGCTCCCGGGACAGGGTAGCAGATACGCAGTATTTT. This chain connects TRBV29-1 to TRBJ2-3, with 9 nucleotides matching TRBD1. Germline values: CDR1 SQVTM, CDR2 ANQGSEA. This CDR3 spans 16 amino acids. J was trimmed by 4 bases and V by 1 base; bases with no gene match: 9.